This TCR beta chain stems from a study of T cells in Graves' hyperthyroidism and ophthalmopathy. The CDR3 regions of TCR beta were amplified from RNA transcripts. HTBI primers were the set used in a first-round RT-PCR of the TCR CDR3. TCRdb re-called the multiplex PCR reads with MiXCR, one entry per CDR3 protein. The data contain under 300,000 distinct CDR3 sequences, roughly 15% of them singletons. The table lists this clonotype with many counts. CDR1 and CDR2 from the germline V gene are SGHDT and YYEEEE. The CDR3 spans 12 residues. V gave up 1 base and J gave up 3 bases, with 5 bases separating them.

The clonotype originates from a middle-aged woman with Graves' hyperthyroidism that later progressed to Graves' ophthalmopathy. V gene TRBV5-6 combines with J gene TRBJ2-7; no clear D. The specimen sequenced was blood. The CDR3 nucleotides are TGTGCCAGCAGCTTGTGGGTCTACGAGCAGTACTTC. Translating gives CASSLWVYEQYF. Variable domain in full (rest from reference TRBV5-6 and TRBJ2-7): DAGVTQSPTHLIKTRGQQVTLRCSPKSGHDTVSWYQQALGQGPQFIFQYYEEEERQRGNFPDRFSGHQFPNYSSELNVNALLLGDSALYLCASSLWVYEQYFGPGTRLTVT.